This T cell receptor beta chain comes out of a study of blood T cells in healthy people across ages. Germline assignment: CDR1 SNHLY and CDR2 FYNNEI. The V end was cut by 5 bases, the J end by 7 bases, with 8 bases between. This CDR3 contains 11 residues. It was with a sample-barcoded 5' primer and a J-beta primer mix that a second PCR of roughly 7 to 12 cycles was run. At least 2.5 million CDR3-containing paired-end reads were obtained per sample. TCRdb ran MiXCR on the 5' RACE reads and lists one entry per CDR3 protein. The table lists around 500,000 distinct CDR3 sequences, about 27% of them singletons. These data also formed part of another study, on T cells of mothers and their children. That paper states: For the second PCR, the M1S primer put in sample barcodes and 2-4 random nucleotides.

The sequenced sample consisted of blood. This TCR was recovered from a boy aged 2 to 10 in good health. This chain connects TRBV2 to TRBJ1-2, with unresolved D. The CDR3 coding sequence is TGTGCCAGCAGTATCCTGAGTGGCTACACCTTC. It is translated as CASSILSGYTF.